These 6 T cell receptor beta chains came from one sample sequenced in a study of TIL therapy for anti-PD-1-resistant metastatic lung cancer. Sequencing used immunoSEQ v3. Clones were sequenced by immunoSEQ multiplex PCR, and TCRdb holds only the in-frame ones, with some missing. The sample contains more than 90,000 clones, 50% to 70% of which appear only once. Stated time point: pre-treatment sample, taken before nivolumab and TIL therapy. Pleural nodules or supraclavicular lymph nodes made up most of the excised metastases sampled. The sequences come from tumor tissue, collected at baseline. These receptor sequences come from a person between 25 and 79 years old with non-small cell lung cancer.

The V call is TRBV6-5, the J call TRBJ2-2; 9 bases fit TRBD1. V lost 0 bases, J lost 7 bases, and 6 bases stayed unmatched. This CDR3 is built from 16 residues. Germline V lookup: CDR1 MNHEY, CDR2 SVGAGI. The CDR3 coding sequence is TGTGCCAGCAGTTACTCCGGGACAGGGATTAACGGGGAGCTGTTTTTT. Protein sequence: CASSYSGTGINGELFF.

The chain recombines TRBV27 with TRBJ2-1, with 11 bases fitting TRBD2. The CDR3 spans 17 residues. Trimming took 5 bases from V and 1 from J; bases not matched to a gene: 7. CDR1 and CDR2 (germline): MNHEY, SMNVEV (reference sequence). CDR3 in amino acids: CASSVAGGIDSYNEQFF. In DNA, the CDR3 is TGTGCCAGCAGTGTAGCGGGAGGGATTGATTCCTACAATGAGCAGTTCTTC.

The count of this clone is one. The CDR3 loop is CASSQVLGGRTLNQPQHF. CDR3 nucleotides: TGCGCCAGCAGCCAAGTCCTCGGGGGGAGAACACTCAATCAGCCCCAGCATTTT. The rearrangement uses TRBV4-1 and TRBJ1-5, with D possibly TRBD1 on 5 matching bases. The CDR3 has 18 amino acids. V was cut by 1 base and J by 3 bases, with 19 bases left in between. Germline lookup yields CDR1 MGHRA and CDR2 YSYEKL.

The chain carries TRBV6-2 or TRBV6-3 and TRBJ2-7; a possible D gene is TRBD2 (5 bases). CDR3 size: 15 residues. Germline V gives CDR1 MNHEY, CDR2 SVGEGT. V dropped 4 bases and J dropped 0 bases, with 13 bases sitting between them. The CDR3 region is CASSLGGSHSYEQYF. CDR3 nucleotide sequence: TGTGCCAGCAGTTTGGGTGGGAGCCACTCCTACGAGCAGTACTTC.

V and J are TRBV13 and TRBJ2-5; the D is unclear. With 4 bases removed from V and 4 bases from J, the gap between germline ends came to 10 bases. Germline V CDR1 and CDR2: PRHDT, FYEKMQ (reference sequence). The CDR3 is 13 amino acids. The CDR3 bases are TGTGCCAGCAGCTCAACTTGGCGAGAGACCCAGTACTTC. This gives the protein CASSSTWRETQYF.

The chain employs TRBV6-5 and TRBJ1-3; no firm D call. Looked up from germline, CDR1 is MNHEY and CDR2 is SVGAGI. The CDR3 extends over 15 amino acids. V gave up 0 bases and J gave up 4 bases, with 10 bases separating them. This chain's CDR3 is CASSYSNLGGNTIYF. The CDR3 coding sequence is TGTGCCAGCAGTTACTCGAACCTGGGGGGAAACACCATATATTTT.